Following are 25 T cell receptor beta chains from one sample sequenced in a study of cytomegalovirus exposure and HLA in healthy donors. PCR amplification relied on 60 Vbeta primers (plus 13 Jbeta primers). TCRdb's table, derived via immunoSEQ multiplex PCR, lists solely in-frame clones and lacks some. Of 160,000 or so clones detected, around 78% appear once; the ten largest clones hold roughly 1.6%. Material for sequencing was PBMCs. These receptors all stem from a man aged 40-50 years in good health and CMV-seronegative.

The DNA for the CDR3 is TGTGCCAGCAGCCCCGATCTAAACTATGGCTACACCTTC. Translating gives CASSPDLNYGYTF. The chain combines TRBV9 with TRBJ1-2, with D unresolved. With 4 bases removed from V and 2 bases from J, the gap between germline ends came to 9 bases. Germline V lookup: CDR1 SGDLS, CDR2 YYNGEE. The CDR3 covers 13 residues.

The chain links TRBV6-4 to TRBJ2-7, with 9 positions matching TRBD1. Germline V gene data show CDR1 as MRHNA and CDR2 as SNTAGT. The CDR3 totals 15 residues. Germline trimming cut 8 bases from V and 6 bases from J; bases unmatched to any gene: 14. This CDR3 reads CASRIEDRGQGEQYV. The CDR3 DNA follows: TGTGCCAGCCGTATTGAGGACAGGGGTCAAGGCGAGCAGTACGTC.

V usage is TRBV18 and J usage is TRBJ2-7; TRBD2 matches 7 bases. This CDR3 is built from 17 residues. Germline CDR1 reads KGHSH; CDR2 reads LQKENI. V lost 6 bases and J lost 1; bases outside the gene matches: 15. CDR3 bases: TGTGCCAGCTCGGGAGGGAAGGGGCAAGGAGCATCCTACGAGCAGTACGTC. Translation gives CASSGGKGQGASYEQYV.

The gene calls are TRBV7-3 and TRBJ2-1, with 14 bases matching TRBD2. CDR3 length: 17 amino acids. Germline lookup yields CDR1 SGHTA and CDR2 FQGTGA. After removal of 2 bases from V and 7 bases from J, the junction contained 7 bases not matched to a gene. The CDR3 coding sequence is TGTGCCAGCAGCTTAGGGACTAGCGGGAGTTGGGGTAATGAGCAGTTCTTC. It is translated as CASSLGTSGSWGNEQFF.

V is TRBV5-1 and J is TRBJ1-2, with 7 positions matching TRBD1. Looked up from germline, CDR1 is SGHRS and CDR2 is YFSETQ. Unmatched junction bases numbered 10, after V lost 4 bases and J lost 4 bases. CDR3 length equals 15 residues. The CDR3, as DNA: TGCGCCAGCAGCGACCCTCGGGACAGAAGCTATGGCTACACCTTC. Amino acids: CASSDPRDRSYGYTF. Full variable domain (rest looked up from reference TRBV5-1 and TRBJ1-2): KAGVTQTPRYLIKTRGQQVTLSCSPISGHRSVSWYQQTPGQGLQFLFEYFSETQRNKGNFPGRFSGRQFSNSRSEMNVSTLELGDSALYLCASSDPRDRSYGYTFGSGTRLTVV.

The CDR3 region has the DNA TGCAGCGTTTGGCGGGAGCCCTACGAGCAGTACTTC. Its protein is CSVWREPYEQYF. The gene calls are TRBV29-1 and TRBJ2-7; 7 bases match TRBD2. The CDR3 is made up of 12 amino acids. The V gene's germline CDR1 is SQVTM and CDR2 ANQGSEA. The V gene end was trimmed by 5 bases and the J gene end by 2 bases; junction bases not matched to a gene: 3.

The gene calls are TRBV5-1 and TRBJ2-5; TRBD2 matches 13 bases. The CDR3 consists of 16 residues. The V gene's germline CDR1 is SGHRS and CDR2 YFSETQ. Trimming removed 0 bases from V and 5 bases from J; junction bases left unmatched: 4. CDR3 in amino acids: CASSLEGLAGVETQYF. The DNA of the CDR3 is TGCGCCAGCAGCTTGGAAGGACTAGCGGGAGTGGAGACCCAGTACTTC. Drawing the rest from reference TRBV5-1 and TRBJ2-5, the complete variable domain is KAGVTQTPRYLIKTRGQQVTLSCSPISGHRSVSWYQQTPGQGLQFLFEYFSETQRNKGNFPGRFSGRQFSNSRSEMNVSTLELGDSALYLCASSLEGLAGVETQYFGPGTRLLVL.

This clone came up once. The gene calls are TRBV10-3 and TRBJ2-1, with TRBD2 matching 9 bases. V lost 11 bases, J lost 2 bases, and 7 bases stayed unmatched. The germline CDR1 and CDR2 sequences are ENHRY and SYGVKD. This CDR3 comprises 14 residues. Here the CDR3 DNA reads TGTGCCGTGACAGCGGGAGGCCCCTACAATGAGCAGTTCTTC. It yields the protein CAVTAGGPYNEQFF.

CDR3 DNA sequence: TGTGCCAGCGGAAGGCCGGGACAGGGCTACCAAGAGACCCAGTACTTC. It translates to CASGRPGQGYQETQYF. The chain uses TRBV27 and TRBJ2-5, with 9 bases matching TRBD1. CDR3 length equals 16 residues. V was clipped by 8 bases and J by 0 bases; unmatched bases: 10. CDR1 is MNHEY, CDR2 SMNVEV, per germline (reference sequence).

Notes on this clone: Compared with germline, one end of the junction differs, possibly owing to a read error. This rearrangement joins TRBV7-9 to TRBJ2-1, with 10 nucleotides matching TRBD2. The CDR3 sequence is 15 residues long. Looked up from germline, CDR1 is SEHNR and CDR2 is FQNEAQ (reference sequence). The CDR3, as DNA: TGTTCCAGCACCAATCGGGCTAGCGGGAGAGATGAGCAGTTCTTC. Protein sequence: CSSTNRASGRDEQFF.

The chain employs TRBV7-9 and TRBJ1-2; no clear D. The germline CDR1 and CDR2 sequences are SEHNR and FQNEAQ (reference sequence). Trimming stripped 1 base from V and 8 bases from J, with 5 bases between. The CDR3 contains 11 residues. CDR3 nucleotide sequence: TGTGCCAGCAGCTTAGGAGGGGGCTACACCTTC. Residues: CASSLGGGYTF.

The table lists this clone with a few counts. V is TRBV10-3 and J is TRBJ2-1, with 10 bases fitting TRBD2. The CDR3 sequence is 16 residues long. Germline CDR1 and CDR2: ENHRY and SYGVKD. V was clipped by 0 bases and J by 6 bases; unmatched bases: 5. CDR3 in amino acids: CAISESEREGPNEQFF. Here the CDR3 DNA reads TGTGCCATCAGTGAGTCCGAGCGGGAGGGCCCCAATGAGCAGTTCTTC.

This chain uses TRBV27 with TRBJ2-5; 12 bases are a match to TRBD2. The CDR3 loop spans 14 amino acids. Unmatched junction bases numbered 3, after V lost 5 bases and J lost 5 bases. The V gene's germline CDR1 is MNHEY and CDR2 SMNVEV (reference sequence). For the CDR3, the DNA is TGTGCCAGCAGTGCCGGGACTAGCGGGGAGACCCAGTACTTC. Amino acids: CASSAGTSGETQYF.

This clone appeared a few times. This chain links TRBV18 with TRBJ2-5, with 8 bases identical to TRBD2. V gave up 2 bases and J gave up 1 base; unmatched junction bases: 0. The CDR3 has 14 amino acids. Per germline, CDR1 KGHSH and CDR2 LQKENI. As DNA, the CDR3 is TGTGCCAGCTCACCAACTAGCGGCCAAGAGACCCAGTACTTC. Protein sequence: CASSPTSGQETQYF.

The CDR3 region is CASSLGWQGTDTQYF. For the CDR3, the DNA is TGTGCCAGCAGCTTGGGTTGGCAGGGGACAGATACGCAGTATTTT. The V and J genes are TRBV7-9 and TRBJ2-3; weak D call: TRBD1 (6 bases). The CDR3 is 15 amino acids. V was cut by 3 bases and J by 3 bases, with 13 bases left in between. Germline V gene lookup returns CDR1 SEHNR and CDR2 FQNEAQ (reference sequence).

In DNA, the CDR3 is TGTGCCAGCAGCTCCGGACAGGGAAGAACCGGGGAGCTGTTTTTT. Translation gives CASSSGQGRTGELFF. V usage is TRBV9 and J usage is TRBJ2-2; TRBD1 agrees at 8 bases. V dropped 4 bases and J dropped 5; count of bases not matched to a gene: 7. The CDR3 extends over 15 amino acids. CDR1 SGDLS and CDR2 YYNGEE come from the germline V gene.

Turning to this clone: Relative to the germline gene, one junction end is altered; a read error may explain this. The DNA of the CDR3 is TGTGCCAGCAGCTCCCAGACTCACTCTGGGGCCAACGGCCTGACTTTC. Translated, it gives CASSSQTHSGANGLTF. The V call is TRBV13, the J call TRBJ2-6; possible D gene TRBD1, 5 bases. The CDR3 extends over 16 amino acids. Germline CDR1 is PRHDT and CDR2 is FYEKMQ (reference sequence).

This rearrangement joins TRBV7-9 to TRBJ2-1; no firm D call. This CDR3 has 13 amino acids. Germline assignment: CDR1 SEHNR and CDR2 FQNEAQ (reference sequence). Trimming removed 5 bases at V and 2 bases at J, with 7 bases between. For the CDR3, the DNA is TGTGCCAGCAGCCTGGAGCCCTACAATGAGCAGTTCTTC. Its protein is CASSLEPYNEQFF.

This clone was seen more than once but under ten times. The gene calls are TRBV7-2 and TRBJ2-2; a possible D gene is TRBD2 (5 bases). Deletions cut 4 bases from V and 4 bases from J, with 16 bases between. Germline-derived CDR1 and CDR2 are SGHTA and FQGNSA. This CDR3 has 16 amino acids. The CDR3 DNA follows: TGTGCCAGCAGCTCCCGAGGGCTCGGGGTCACCGGGGAGCTGTTTTTT. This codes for CASSSRGLGVTGELFF.

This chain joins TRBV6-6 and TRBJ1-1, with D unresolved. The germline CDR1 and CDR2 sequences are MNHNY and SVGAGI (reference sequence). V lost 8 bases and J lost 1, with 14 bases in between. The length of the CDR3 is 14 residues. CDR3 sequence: CASGYRTENTEAFF. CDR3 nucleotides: TGTGCCAGCGGATACCGGACTGAGAACACTGAAGCTTTCTTT.

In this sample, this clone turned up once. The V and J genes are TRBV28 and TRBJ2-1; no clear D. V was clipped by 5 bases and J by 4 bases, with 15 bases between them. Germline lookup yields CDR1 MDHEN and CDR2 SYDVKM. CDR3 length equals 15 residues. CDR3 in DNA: TGTGCCAGCAGTCCCCTTGAGCCAAGTTACAATGAGCAGTTCTTC. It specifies CASSPLEPSYNEQFF.

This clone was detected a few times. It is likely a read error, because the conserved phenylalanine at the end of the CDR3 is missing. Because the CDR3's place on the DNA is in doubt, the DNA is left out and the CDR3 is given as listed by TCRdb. CDR3 sequence reads: CASSEKLAQPD. This rearrangement joins TRBV6-1 to TRBJ1-2; TRBD1 is the table's D call, not checked against the DNA. Germline V CDR1 and CDR2: MNHNS, SASEGT. The CDR3 is 11 amino acids long, termini counted.

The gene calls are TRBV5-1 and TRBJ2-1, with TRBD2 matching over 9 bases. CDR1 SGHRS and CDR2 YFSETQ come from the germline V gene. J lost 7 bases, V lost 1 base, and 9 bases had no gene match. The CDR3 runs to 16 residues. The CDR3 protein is CASSLNPAGGPNEQFF. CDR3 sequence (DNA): TGCGCCAGCAGCTTGAATCCGGCGGGAGGGCCAAATGAGCAGTTCTTC.

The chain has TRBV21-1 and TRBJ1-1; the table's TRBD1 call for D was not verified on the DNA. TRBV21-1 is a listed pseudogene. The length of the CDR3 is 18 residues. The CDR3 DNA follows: TGTGCCAGCAGCAAGGGGGGACAGGGGAGGGGGCAATCACTGAAAGCTTTCTTT. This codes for CASSKGGQGRGQSLKAFF.

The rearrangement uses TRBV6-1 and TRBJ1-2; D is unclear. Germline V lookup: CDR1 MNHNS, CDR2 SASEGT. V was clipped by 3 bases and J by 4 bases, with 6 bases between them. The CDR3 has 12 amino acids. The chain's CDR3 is CASSDFPYGYTF. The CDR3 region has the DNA TGTGCCAGCAGTGACTTCCCCTATGGCTACACCTTC.